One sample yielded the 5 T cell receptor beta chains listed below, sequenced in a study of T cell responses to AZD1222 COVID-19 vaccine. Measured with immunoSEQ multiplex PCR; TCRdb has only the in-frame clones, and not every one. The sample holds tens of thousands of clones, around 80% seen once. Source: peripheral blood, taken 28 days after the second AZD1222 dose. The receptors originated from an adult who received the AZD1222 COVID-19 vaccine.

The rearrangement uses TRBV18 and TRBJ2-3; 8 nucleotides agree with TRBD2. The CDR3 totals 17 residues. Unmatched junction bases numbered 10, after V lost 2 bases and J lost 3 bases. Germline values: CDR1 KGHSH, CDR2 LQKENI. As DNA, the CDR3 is TGTGCCAGCTCACCAGAATTAAGCGGGGGTGATACAGATACGCAGTATTTT. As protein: CASSPELSGGDTDTQYF.

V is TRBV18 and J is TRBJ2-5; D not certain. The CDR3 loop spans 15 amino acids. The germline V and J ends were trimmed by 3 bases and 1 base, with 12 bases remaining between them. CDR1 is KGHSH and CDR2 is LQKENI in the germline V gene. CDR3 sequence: CASSPWASSQETQYF. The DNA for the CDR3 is TGTGCCAGCTCACCCTGGGCAAGTTCCCAAGAGACCCAGTACTTC.

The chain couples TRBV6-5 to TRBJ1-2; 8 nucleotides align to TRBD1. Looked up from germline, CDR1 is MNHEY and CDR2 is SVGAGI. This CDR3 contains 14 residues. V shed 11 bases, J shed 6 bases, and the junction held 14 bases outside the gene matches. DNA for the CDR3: TGTGCCTTTAGATCGGACAGGGAGGGGGATGGCTACACCTTC. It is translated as CAFRSDREGDGYTF.

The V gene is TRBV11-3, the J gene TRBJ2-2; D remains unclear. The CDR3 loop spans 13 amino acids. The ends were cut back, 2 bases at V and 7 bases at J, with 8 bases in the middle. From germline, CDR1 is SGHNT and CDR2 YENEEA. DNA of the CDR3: TGTGCCAGCAGCTTAATCCATGGCGGGGAGCTGTTTTTT. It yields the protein CASSLIHGGELFF.

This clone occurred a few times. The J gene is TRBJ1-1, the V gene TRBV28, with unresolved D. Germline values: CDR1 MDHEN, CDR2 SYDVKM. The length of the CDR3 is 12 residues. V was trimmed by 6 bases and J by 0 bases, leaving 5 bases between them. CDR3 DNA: TGTGCCAGCAGACTAGTGAACACTGAAGCTTTCTTT. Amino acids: CASRLVNTEAFF.